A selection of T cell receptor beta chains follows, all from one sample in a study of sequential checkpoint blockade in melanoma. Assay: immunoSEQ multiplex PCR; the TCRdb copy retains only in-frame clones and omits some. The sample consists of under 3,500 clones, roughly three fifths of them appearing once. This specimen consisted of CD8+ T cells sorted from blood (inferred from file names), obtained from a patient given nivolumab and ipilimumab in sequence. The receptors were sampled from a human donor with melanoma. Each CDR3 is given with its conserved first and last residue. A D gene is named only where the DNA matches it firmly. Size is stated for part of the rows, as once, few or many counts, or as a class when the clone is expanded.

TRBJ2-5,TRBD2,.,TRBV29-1,CSVEIAGEETQYF,TGCAGCGTTGAAATAGCGGGAGAAGAGACCCAGTACTTC
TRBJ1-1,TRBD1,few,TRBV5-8,CASSLLPGGHPNTEAFF,TGTGCCAGCAGCTTGCTCCCAGGGGGGCATCCGAACACTGAAGCTTTCTTT
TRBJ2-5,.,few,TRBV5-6,CASSFTTEETQYF,TGTGCCAGCAGCTTCACGACAGAAGAGACCCAGTACTTC
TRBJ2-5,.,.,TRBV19,CASSTDTLETQYF,TGTGCCAGTAGTACCGACACTTTAGAGACCCAGTACTTC
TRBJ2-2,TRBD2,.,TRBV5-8,CASSNGLAGGSGELFF,TGTGCCAGCAGTAACGGACTAGCGGGAGGATCCGGGGAGCTGTTTTTT
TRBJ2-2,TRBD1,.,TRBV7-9,CASRAPGTGDGELFF,TGTGCCAGCAGAGCCCCCGGGACAGGCGACGGGGAGCTGTTTTTT
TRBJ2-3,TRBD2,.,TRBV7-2,CASSLIAGVKTDTQYF,TGTGCCAGCAGCTTGATAGCGGGGGTTAAGACAGATACGCAGTATTTT
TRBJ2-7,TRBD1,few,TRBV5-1,CASSLIQGAYEQYF,TGCGCCAGCAGCTTGATACAGGGGGCCTACGAGCAGTACTTC
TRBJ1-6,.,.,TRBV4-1,CASSQPSTGPLHF,TGCGCCAGCAGCCAACCCTCGACTGGCCCCCTCCACTTT
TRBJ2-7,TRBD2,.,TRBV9,CASSVGAGSSYEQYF,TGTGCCAGCAGCGTAGGAGCGGGGAGCTCCTACGAGCAGTACTTC
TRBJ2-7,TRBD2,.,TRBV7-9,CASGEGPIPHEQYF,TGTGCCAGCGGGGAGGGGCCCATCCCCCACGAGCAGTACTTC
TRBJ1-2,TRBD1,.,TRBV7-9,CASSSGQGAVGYTF,TGTGCCAGCAGCTCGGGACAGGGGGCAGTTGGCTACACCTTC
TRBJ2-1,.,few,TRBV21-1,CASSKKGLAGGPSEQFF,TGTGCCAGCAGCAAAAAGGGACTAGCGGGGGGGCCGAGTGAGCAGTTCTTC
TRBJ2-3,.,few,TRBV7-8,CASSLALRESNTDTQYF,TGTGCCAGCAGCTTAGCGCTTCGGGAGTCTAACACAGATACGCAGTATTTT
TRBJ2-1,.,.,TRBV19,CASSSGQGFSYEQFF,TGTGCCAGTAGTAGTGGGCAGGGATTTAGTTATGAGCAGTTCTTC
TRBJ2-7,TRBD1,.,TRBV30,CAWSVGTGIEQYF,TGTGCCTGGAGTGTCGGGACAGGGATTGAGCAGTACTTC
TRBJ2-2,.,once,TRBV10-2,CATRRGLANTGELFF,TGCGCCACCAGGCGGGGGCTAGCGAACACCGGGGAGCTGTTTTTT
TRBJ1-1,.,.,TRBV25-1,CASSESLRGEAFF,TGTGCCAGCAGTGAATCTTTGAGGGGGGAAGCTTTCTTT
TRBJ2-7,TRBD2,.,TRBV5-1,CASSLGLAGDYEQYF,TGCGCCAGCAGCTTGGGACTAGCGGGAGACTACGAGCAGTACTTC
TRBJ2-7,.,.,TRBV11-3,CASSPEGSYEQYF,TGTGCCAGCAGCCCGGAGGGGTCCTACGAGCAGTACTTC
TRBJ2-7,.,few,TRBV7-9,CASSLGTENEQYF,TGTGCCAGCAGCTTAGGTACGGAGAACGAGCAGTACTTC
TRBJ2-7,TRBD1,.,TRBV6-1,CASSEGPGQGPYEQYF,TGTGCCAGCAGTGAGGGACCTGGACAGGGACCCTACGAGCAGTACTTC
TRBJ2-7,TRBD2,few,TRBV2,CASSETSGVPYEQYF,TGTGCCAGCAGTGAGACTAGCGGGGTCCCCTACGAGCAGTACTTC
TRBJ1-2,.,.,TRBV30,CAWSTNTPGIGGYTF,TGTGCCTGGAGTACAAACACACCAGGAATTGGTGGCTACACCTTC
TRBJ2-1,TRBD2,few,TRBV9,CASSVVGERSGSHNEQFF,TGTGCCAGCAGCGTAGTCGGGGAACGGAGCGGGAGCCACAATGAGCAGTTCTTC
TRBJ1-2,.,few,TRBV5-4,CASSTSGSPKGYTF,TGTGCCAGCAGCACCTCAGGATCACCGAAGGGCTACACCTTC
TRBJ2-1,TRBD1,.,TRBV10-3,CAIRDRYNEQFF,TGTGCCATCCGGGACAGGTACAATGAGCAGTTCTTC
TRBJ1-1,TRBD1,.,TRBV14,CASSPQGALNTEAFF,TGTGCCAGCAGCCCACAGGGGGCCTTGAACACTGAAGCTTTCTTT